These 21 T cell receptor beta chains came from one sample sequenced in a study of cytomegalovirus exposure and HLA in healthy donors. With 60 Vbeta and 13 Jbeta primers, the PCR was carried out. Data came from immunoSEQ multiplex PCR; TCRdb stores just in-frame clones and leaves some out. The data show roughly 160,000 clones, with approximately 75% seen just once and approximately 1.4% held by the top ten. Specimen: PBMCs. These receptors came from a girl aged 10 to 17 in good health and CMV-seronegative.

This chain connects TRBV19 to TRBJ2-3; D unclear. The V gene lost 1 base and the J gene lost 0 bases, with 5 bases spanning the gap. The V gene's germline CDR1 is LNHDA and CDR2 SQIVND (reference sequence). CDR3 length equals 14 residues. The CDR3 loop reads CASSIAPSTDTQYF. The CDR3 DNA reads TGTGCCAGTAGTATAGCCCCGAGCACAGATACGCAGTATTTT. Looking up the rest from reference TRBV19 and TRBJ2-3 gives the full variable domain: DGGITQSPKYLFRKEGQNVTLSCEQNLNHDAMYWYRQDPGQGLRLIYYSQIVNDFQKGDIAEGYSVSREKKESFPLTVTSAQKNPTAFYLCASSIAPSTDTQYFGPGTRLTVL.

This chain links TRBV6-5 with TRBJ1-5, with D unresolved. CDR1 MNHEY and CDR2 SVGAGI come from the germline V gene. Trimming removed 3 bases from V and 5 bases from J, with 8 bases in between. The length of the CDR3 is 13 residues. DNA of the CDR3: TGTGCCAGCAGTTATGCCCCGGATCAGCCCCAGCATTTT. Translating gives CASSYAPDQPQHF.

The chain couples TRBV7-9 to TRBJ1-1, with a possible D match to TRBD1 (6 bases). Germline CDR1 and CDR2: SEHNR and FQNEAQ (reference sequence). CDR3 size: 17 residues. Trimming cost V 5 bases and J 3 bases, with 22 bases left between them. The CDR3 here is CASSPPAGGAGDTEAFF. In nucleotides, the CDR3 is TGTGCCAGCAGCCCCCCGGCTGGGGGGGCGGGGGACACTGAAGCTTTCTTT.

The V gene is TRBV14, the J gene TRBJ1-1; D not resolved. This CDR3 is built from 11 residues. Trimming removed 5 bases at V and 11 bases at J, with 12 bases between. Germline V gives CDR1 SGHDN, CDR2 FVKESK. The CDR3 here is CASSSYGSAFF. The CDR3 nucleotides read TGTGCCAGCAGCTCCTATGGGAGTGCTTTCTTT.

This clone was observed a few times. The rearrangement uses TRBV27 and TRBJ2-3; D is ambiguous. The CDR3 extends over 14 amino acids. CDR1 MNHEY and CDR2 SMNVEV come from the germline V gene (reference sequence). With 3 bases removed from V and 1 base from J, the gap between germline ends came to 8 bases. The CDR3 nucleotides are TGTGCCAGCAGTTTCCGGGTGGGCACAGATACGCAGTATTTT. It yields the protein CASSFRVGTDTQYF.

J is TRBJ2-1 and V is TRBV27, with 12 bases matching TRBD2. Germline CDR1 and CDR2: MNHEY and SMNVEV (reference sequence). This CDR3 contains 17 residues. V gave up 3 bases and J gave up 6 bases; unmatched junction bases: 9. CDR3 sequence (DNA): TGTGCCAGCAGTTTTTTTAAGGGACTAGCGGGCCTCAATGAGCAGTTCTTC. Residues: CASSFFKGLAGLNEQFF.

The rearrangement uses TRBV6-4 and TRBJ1-6; 10 bases agree with TRBD1. The CDR3 has 14 amino acids. Germline V gene data show CDR1 as MRHNA and CDR2 as SNTAGT. The V and J ends lost 9 bases and 8 bases, in that order; junction bases with no gene match: 7. The CDR3 region is CASRQGAKDSPLHF. DNA for the CDR3: TGTGCCAGTAGACAGGGGGCAAAAGATTCACCCCTCCACTTT.

The genes are TRBV21-1 and TRBJ1-1; TRBD1, as called in the table, went unchecked against the DNA. TRBV21-1 is shown as a pseudogene. The CDR3 runs to 18 residues. CDR3 DNA: TGTGCCAACCTAATAGGAAGACAGGGGGAAAGGTACAACACTGAAGCTTTCTTT. Translation: CANLIGRQGERYNTEAFF.

V gene TRBV11-2 combines with J gene TRBJ1-2, with D possibly being TRBD1 (6 bases). V dropped 1 base and J dropped 4 bases, with 13 bases sitting between them. CDR1 is SGHAT, CDR2 FQNNGV, per germline. The CDR3 contains 15 residues. CDR3 in DNA: TGTGCCAGCAGCTTAGGCCTAACAGGGCCCTATGGCTACACCTTC. This sequence encodes CASSLGLTGPYGYTF.

The chain employs TRBV5-1 and TRBJ2-2, with D perhaps matching TRBD1 (7 bases). This CDR3 has 16 amino acids. CDR1 is SGHRS and CDR2 is YFSETQ in the germline V gene. Trimming cost V 6 bases and J 2 bases, with 17 bases left between them. CDR3 bases: TGCGCCAGCACACTAAACAGGGGAGGCAACACCGGGGAGCTGTTTTTT. It is translated as CASTLNRGGNTGELFF.

Only a few counts were recorded for this clone. V is TRBV19 and J is TRBJ2-6, with D maybe TRBD2 (6 bases). CDR3 length: 17 residues. Germline lookup yields CDR1 LNHDA and CDR2 SQIVND (reference sequence). Trimming pared 7 bases from V and 1 base from J, leaving 17 bases between. In DNA form, the CDR3 reads TGTGCCAGTAAAAGCGGGTCCCTCCCATCTGGGGCCAACGTCCTGACTTTC. Encoded protein: CASKSGSLPSGANVLTF.

The chain is built from TRBV6-5 and TRBJ1-1, with D perhaps TRBD1 (6 bases). V was trimmed by 0 bases and J by 4 bases, leaving 12 bases between them. The length of the CDR3 is 15 residues. CDR1 is MNHEY and CDR2 is SVGAGI in the germline V gene. DNA for the CDR3: TGTGCCAGCAGTTACTCTTACAGGGAGCCCACTGAAGCTTTCTTT. Protein: CASSYSYREPTEAFF.

The chain joins TRBV5-6 to TRBJ1-5; D not resolved. V was clipped by 7 bases and J by 11 bases, with 28 bases between them. Germline loops: CDR1 SGHDT, CDR2 YYEEEE. CDR3 length: 16 amino acids. CDR3 bases: TGTGCCAGCCCAGCTTGGGGAACCAAGGTCCGCGGGACCCAGCATTTT. Its translation is CASPAWGTKVRGTQHF.

V usage is TRBV7-8 and J usage is TRBJ2-5, with 11 nucleotides matching TRBD2. This CDR3 comprises 16 residues. V gave up 3 bases and J gave up 5 bases; unmatched junction bases: 8. CDR1 and CDR2 from the germline V gene are SGHVS and FQNEAQ. The CDR3 reads CASSFIGLAGLETQYF. The CDR3 DNA is TGTGCCAGCAGCTTCATTGGACTAGCGGGTTTGGAGACCCAGTACTTC.

The J gene is TRBJ2-3, the V gene TRBV6-1; 10 bases agree with TRBD2. CDR1 MNHNS and CDR2 SASEGT come from the germline V gene. The CDR3 is made up of 17 amino acids. V was pared by 2 bases and J by 3 bases, with 8 bases of the junction left unmatched. Here the CDR3 DNA reads TGTGCCAGCAGTGAAACTTCAGCGGGGGGGCTTACAGATACGCAGTATTTT. It encodes CASSETSAGGLTDTQYF.

The J gene is TRBJ2-3, the V gene TRBV11-2; no firm D call. The V end lost 0 bases, the J end lost 4 bases, and 11 bases lay between the germline ends. Germline assignment: CDR1 SGHAT and CDR2 FQNNGV. The CDR3 extends over 15 amino acids. CDR3 sequence reads: CASSLDHSWADTQYF. CDR3 coding DNA: TGTGCCAGCAGCTTAGATCATAGCTGGGCAGATACGCAGTATTTT.

This clone appeared a few times. In the same sample, other DNA sequences code for this CDR3. The rearrangement joins TRBV19 to TRBJ2-7; 7 nucleotides match TRBD1. Trimming removed 3 bases from V and 2 bases from J; junction bases left unmatched: 1. The germline gives CDR1 LNHDA, CDR2 SQIVND (reference sequence). This CDR3 region has 13 residues. CDR3 in amino acids: CASSIDRAYEQYF. The CDR3 coding sequence is TGTGCCAGTAGTATCGACAGGGCCTACGAGCAGTACTTC.

The chain couples TRBV13 to TRBJ1-1; 8 bases line up with TRBD1. The germline CDR1 and CDR2 sequences are PRHDT and FYEKMQ (reference sequence). The CDR3 is 17 residues long. J was trimmed by 4 bases and V by 5 bases; bases with no gene match: 15. In nucleotides, the CDR3 is TGTGCCAGCAGCCCGAGGACAGGGATACAAAGGGGCACTGAAGCTTTCTTT. Protein product: CASSPRTGIQRGTEAFF.

The chain couples TRBV6-5 to TRBJ1-5, with 9 bases that match TRBD1. Germline V lookup: CDR1 MNHEY, CDR2 SVGAGI. This CDR3 comprises 14 residues. The J segment lost 2 bases and the V segment lost 5 bases, leaving 1 base of the junction unmatched. CDR3 amino acids: CASSTGGGNQPQHF. CDR3 sequence (DNA): TGTGCCAGCAGTACAGGGGGCGGCAATCAGCCCCAGCATTTT.

The count of this clone is one. The chain carries TRBV4-1 and TRBJ1-5; a weak D match, TRBD1 (5 bases). CDR1 is MGHRA and CDR2 is YSYEKL in the germline V gene. V was shortened by 3 bases and J by 3 bases, with 9 bases between the two germline ends. This CDR3 contains 14 residues. Here the CDR3 reads CASSHRQNNQPQHF. Written as DNA, the CDR3 is TGCGCCAGCAGCCATCGACAGAACAATCAGCCCCAGCATTTT.

The rearrangement joins TRBV5-6 to TRBJ2-5, with 9 nucleotides matching TRBD2. There are 17 residues in the CDR3. Trimming at V came to 2 bases and at J to 3 bases, leaving 11 bases not matched to a gene. Germline V lookup: CDR1 SGHDT, CDR2 YYEEEE. As DNA, the CDR3 is TGTGCCAGCAGCTTTGGGCGGGGGGGCCGGTCTGAAGAGACCCAGTACTTC. Amino acids: CASSFGRGGRSEETQYF.